This T cell receptor beta chain originates from a study of cytomegalovirus exposure and HLA in healthy donors. PCR was performed using 60 Vbeta and 13 Jbeta primers. Sequencing was performed with immunoSEQ multiplex PCR; in TCRdb, only in-frame clones are kept and a portion is missing. The repertoire consists of 180,000 or so clones, with about three quarters occurring once and the leading ten covering around 3.4%. Regarding the study as a whole: Later analysis placed DRB1 highest and HLA-C lowest in TCR association rates, which differed by HLA locus.

A remark on this clone: Its matching antigen is unknown.

The CDR3 sequence is 16 residues long. From germline, CDR1 is SGHTA and CDR2 FQGNSA. J lost 3 bases, V lost 5 bases, and 7 bases had no gene match. The chain is built from TRBV7-2 and TRBJ2-3; 11 bases match TRBD2. The sequenced sample consisted of PBMCs. The TCR comes from a woman aged 60-70 years in good health and CMV-seropositive. CDR3 protein: CASSPRTSGRTDTQYF. CDR3 sequence (DNA): TGTGCCAGCAGCCCGCGGACTAGCGGGCGAACAGATACGCAGTATTTT.